Below, 13 T cell receptor beta chains from the same sample are listed, as sequenced in a study of T cells after yellow fever vaccination. TCRdb reprocessed the 5' RACE reads via MiXCR and lists one record per CDR3 protein. The data show roughly 260,000 distinct CDR3 sequences, approximately 13% seen once. The material sequenced was CD4+ T cells sorted from PBMCs, taken 45 days after the yellow fever booster vaccination. These receptors were obtained from a man younger than 45 who received the YFV17D yellow fever vaccine.

A few counts support this clonotype. V is TRBV7-2 and J is TRBJ2-7; possibly TRBD2 for D (5 bases). Trimming took off 10 bases at V and 5 bases at J, with 21 bases between the two ends. Per germline, CDR1 SGHTA and CDR2 FQGNSA. The CDR3 has 14 residues. Here the CDR3 DNA reads TGTGCCAACCCCCCGGGGAAGAGGACTCACGAGCAGTACTTC. Its protein product is CANPPGKRTHEQYF.

This rearrangement joins TRBV6-2 or TRBV6-3 to TRBJ2-1; 10 positions match TRBD1. Germline V lookup: CDR1 MNHEY, CDR2 SVGEGT. There are 15 residues in the CDR3. V shed 5 bases, J shed 4 bases, and the junction held 5 bases outside the gene matches. In nucleotides, the CDR3 is TGTGCCAGCAGTAGTGGACAGGGGGGTTACAATGAGCAGTTCTTC. Protein product: CASSSGQGGYNEQFF.

This rearrangement joins TRBV5-1 to TRBJ1-1, with D uncertain. The CDR3 is 13 amino acids. Germline V CDR1 and CDR2: SGHRS, YFSETQ. The V and J ends lost 2 bases and 1 base respectively, with 6 bases between them. The CDR3 loop is CASSFLRNTEAFF. CDR3 bases: TGCGCCAGCAGCTTTCTGAGGAACACTGAAGCTTTCTTT.

The chain carries TRBV28 and TRBJ2-7; D is unresolved. V was clipped by 5 bases and J by 0 bases, with 5 bases between them. The CDR3 consists of 12 residues. Germline V lookup: CDR1 MDHEN, CDR2 SYDVKM. The CDR3 protein is CASSRYSYEQYF. DNA for the CDR3: TGTGCCAGCAGTCGCTACTCCTACGAGCAGTACTTC.

The CDR3 DNA reads as TGTGCAAGTCGCTTAGAAAGGGTAGGGTCAACCTACGAGCAGTACTTC. Translating gives CASRLERVGSTYEQYF. The rearrangement joins TRBV12-2 to TRBJ2-7. TRBV12-2 counts as a pseudogene. This CDR3 has 16 amino acids.

This clonotype came up many times. The rearrangement joins TRBV12-3 or TRBV12-4 to TRBJ2-5; 8 nucleotides align to TRBD1. This CDR3 spans 15 amino acids. With 5 bases clipped from V and 4 bases from J, the junction kept 9 bases outside the gene matches. CDR3 in DNA: TGTGCCAGCAGTCCCGGACAGGGTGGGGGAGAGACCCAGTACTTC. It yields the protein CASSPGQGGGETQYF.

This chain connects TRBV5-6 to TRBJ2-3; perhaps TRBD2 as D (6 bases). Germline CDR1 SGHDT, CDR2 YYEEEE. CDR3 length: 15 residues. Trimming left V 2 bases short and J 9 bases short, with 19 bases between. CDR3 nucleotides: TGTGCCAGCAGCTTTAAACTAGCTGGCGGGTACACGCAGTATTTT. This codes for CASSFKLAGGYTQYF.

A few counts support this clonotype. The CDR3 region has the DNA TGCAGTGCTAGATTGAAGAGTTGGGACGAGCAGTACTTC. Its translation: CSARLKSWDEQYF. The chain carries TRBV20-1 and TRBJ2-7; no clear D. V was shortened by 2 bases and J by 5 bases, with 13 bases between the two germline ends. Germline assignment: CDR1 DFQATT and CDR2 SNEGSKA (reference sequence). The CDR3 is 13 residues long.

The V gene is TRBV20-1, the J gene TRBJ2-3; D gene uncertain. Germline CDR1 and CDR2: DFQATT and SNEGSKA (reference sequence). This CDR3 comprises 11 residues. Trimming pared 5 bases from V and 4 bases from J, leaving 7 bases between. Here the CDR3 DNA reads TGCAGTGCTCCACGATCAGATACGCAGTATTTT. Its protein is CSAPRSDTQYF.

The chain combines TRBV24-1 with TRBJ1-5; D is uncertain. Trimming removed 3 bases at V and 5 bases at J, with 4 bases between. There are 12 residues in the CDR3. Germline lookup yields CDR1 KGHDR and CDR2 SFDVKD. The CDR3 region is CATSDPDQPQHF. As DNA, the CDR3 is TGTGCCACCAGTGATCCCGATCAGCCCCAGCATTTT.

This clonotype has a handful of counts. The chain couples TRBV25-1 to TRBJ2-6; TRBD2 might be the D (5 bases). CDR3 length: 19 residues. From germline, CDR1 is MGHDK and CDR2 SYGVNS. The V end was cut by 3 bases, the J end by 0 bases, with 18 bases between. As DNA, the CDR3 is TGTGCCAGCAGTGATTCCGCGGAGGATCCCATCTCTGGGGCCAACGTCCTGACTTTC. Translated, it gives CASSDSAEDPISGANVLTF.

This clonotype has a handful of counts. The chain uses TRBV6-5 and TRBJ1-4; D remains unclear. The germline CDR1 and CDR2 sequences are MNHEY and SVGAGI. The ends were cut back, 4 bases at V and 5 bases at J, with 8 bases in the middle. The CDR3 extends over 13 amino acids. CDR3 bases: TGTGCCAGCAGTTCAGCCCCAAATGAAAAACTGTTTTTT. Translating gives CASSSAPNEKLFF.

In this sample, this clonotype turned up a few times. The genes are TRBV12-3 or TRBV12-4 and TRBJ2-2, with 8 bases fitting TRBD1. This CDR3 is 15 amino acids long. V lost 5 bases and J lost 4; bases outside the gene matches: 6. CDR3 protein: CASSEGQGGTGELFF. CDR3 bases: TGTGCCAGCAGTGAAGGACAGGGCGGCACCGGGGAGCTGTTTTTT.